The rows below give T cell receptor beta chains drawn from one sample of a study of blood T cell repertoires in COVID-19. Here immunoSEQ multiplex PCR was the method, and the copy in TCRdb shows in-frame clones only, minus some. The sample lists nearly 110,000 clones, around 89% occurring once. Sequenced material: peripheral blood. These receptors all come from a man in his fifties or sixties with active or convalescent COVID-19. Both conserved end residues are part of each CDR3. The D gene is left open where the match is weak. Not all rows give a size; the values are once, few, many and, for expanded clones, a class.

d_call: TRBD2; clone_size: .; v_call: TRBV5-4; j_call: TRBJ2-7; cdr3_aa: CASSLGLSGRPPYEQYF; cdr3_nt: TGTGCCAGCAGCTTGGGTCTCAGCGGGAGGCCGCCCTACGAGCAGTACTTC
d_call: .; clone_size: .; v_call: TRBV24-1; j_call: TRBJ2-1; cdr3_aa: CATGGRESSYNEQFF; cdr3_nt: TGTGCCACCGGAGGTCGGGAGAGCTCCTACAATGAGCAGTTCTTC
d_call: .; clone_size: .; v_call: TRBV30; j_call: TRBJ2-3; cdr3_aa: CAWSPSTQYTQYF; cdr3_nt: TGTGCCTGGAGTCCCAGCACACAGTATACGCAGTATTTT
d_call: .; clone_size: .; v_call: TRBV30; j_call: TRBJ2-7; cdr3_aa: CAWNNGQRAYEQYF; cdr3_nt: TGTGCCTGGAACAACGGGCAGAGGGCCTACGAGCAGTACTTC
d_call: .; clone_size: .; v_call: TRBV5-1; j_call: TRBJ2-3; cdr3_aa: CASSLQGYNTDTQYF; cdr3_nt: TGCGCCAGCAGCTTGCAGGGCTACAACACAGATACGCAGTATTTT
d_call: .; clone_size: .; v_call: TRBV5-1; j_call: TRBJ1-6; cdr3_aa: CASSLGDDGSLHF; cdr3_nt: TGCGCCAGCAGCTTGGGCGATGACGGGTCCCTCCACTTT
d_call: TRBD1; clone_size: .; v_call: TRBV27; j_call: TRBJ1-2; cdr3_aa: CASSMTGNYGYTF; cdr3_nt: TGTGCCAGCAGTATGACAGGGAACTATGGCTACACCTTC
d_call: TRBD2; clone_size: .; v_call: TRBV24-1; j_call: TRBJ2-3; cdr3_aa: CATGRGERNTQYF; cdr3_nt: TGTGCCACGGGCCGGGGGGAGAGGAATACGCAGTATTTT
d_call: TRBD1; clone_size: .; v_call: TRBV28; j_call: TRBJ1-2; cdr3_aa: CASGASTGAMGSYTF; cdr3_nt: TGTGCCAGCGGGGCTTCGACAGGGGCGATGGGTAGCTACACCTTC
d_call: .; clone_size: .; v_call: TRBV29-1; j_call: TRBJ1-2; cdr3_aa: CSVVQAGYGYTF; cdr3_nt: TGCAGCGTTGTACAAGCGGGCTATGGCTACACCTTC
d_call: .; clone_size: .; v_call: TRBV7-6; j_call: TRBJ2-1; cdr3_aa: CASSLWIGDTSYNEQFF; cdr3_nt: TGTGCCAGCAGCCTATGGATAGGGGATACCTCCTACAATGAGCAGTTCTTC
d_call: .; clone_size: .; v_call: TRBV7-2; j_call: TRBJ2-1; cdr3_aa: CASSWGTGPYNEQFF; cdr3_nt: TGTGCCAGCAGCTGGGGGACTGGACCCTACAATGAGCAGTTCTTC
d_call: .; clone_size: .; v_call: TRBV10-2; j_call: TRBJ2-3; cdr3_aa: CASSEPTDTQYF; cdr3_nt: TGCGCCAGCTCTGAGCCAACAGATACGCAGTATTTT
d_call: TRBD2; clone_size: .; v_call: TRBV28; j_call: TRBJ2-7; cdr3_aa: CASKPSGRLYEQYF; cdr3_nt: TGTGCCAGCAAACCTAGCGGGAGGCTCTACGAGCAGTACTTC
d_call: .; clone_size: .; v_call: TRBV12-3/TRBV12-4; j_call: TRBJ1-4; cdr3_aa: CASSWENEKLFF; cdr3_nt: TGTGCCAGCAGTTGGGAGAATGAAAAACTGTTTTTT
d_call: .; clone_size: once; v_call: TRBV4-3; j_call: TRBJ1-5; cdr3_aa: CASSQDLDRYQPQHF; cdr3_nt: TGCGCCAGCAGCCAAGATCTGGACAGATATCAGCCCCAGCATTTT
d_call: TRBD1; clone_size: .; v_call: TRBV25-1; j_call: TRBJ1-4; cdr3_aa: CASSRDRGPWTNEKLFF; cdr3_nt: TGTGCCAGCAGCCGGGACAGGGGACCGTGGACTAATGAAAAACTGTTTTTT
d_call: TRBD1; clone_size: few; v_call: TRBV4-3; j_call: TRBJ1-1; cdr3_aa: CASSWDRVQGAEAFF; cdr3_nt: TGCGCCAGCAGCTGGGACAGGGTCCAGGGAGCTGAAGCTTTCTTT
d_call: TRBD1; clone_size: .; v_call: TRBV5-1; j_call: TRBJ2-7; cdr3_aa: CASSTGQGFEQYF; cdr3_nt: TGCGCCAGCAGCACGGGACAGGGATTCGAGCAGTACTTC
d_call: .; clone_size: .; v_call: TRBV18; j_call: TRBJ2-5; cdr3_aa: CASSPEETQYF; cdr3_nt: TGTGCCAGCTCTCCGGAGGAGACCCAGTACTTC
d_call: .; clone_size: .; v_call: TRBV30; j_call: TRBJ1-5; cdr3_aa: CAWSGSFRGGNQPQHF; cdr3_nt: TGTGCCTGGAGCGGGAGTTTCCGGGGGGGCAATCAGCCCCAGCATTTT
d_call: TRBD2; clone_size: .; v_call: TRBV27; j_call: TRBJ2-3; cdr3_aa: CASSPRDYTDTQYF; cdr3_nt: TGTGCCAGCAGTCCCCGGGACTACACAGATACGCAGTATTTT
d_call: .; clone_size: .; v_call: TRBV7-9; j_call: TRBJ1-1; cdr3_aa: CASSLGRGNTEAFF; cdr3_nt: TGTGCCAGCAGCTTAGGGCGGGGGAACACTGAAGCTTTCTTT
d_call: TRBD2; clone_size: .; v_call: TRBV5-1; j_call: TRBJ2-1; cdr3_aa: CASSPSGGGRVHEQFF; cdr3_nt: TGCGCCAGCAGCCCCTCGGGGGGCGGGAGGGTTCATGAGCAGTTCTTC
d_call: TRBD1; clone_size: .; v_call: TRBV6-5; j_call: TRBJ2-7; cdr3_aa: CASSYLTGGSYEQYF; cdr3_nt: TGTGCCAGCAGTTACCTGACAGGGGGATCCTACGAGCAGTACTTC
d_call: .; clone_size: .; v_call: TRBV3-1/TRBV3-2; j_call: TRBJ2-1; cdr3_aa: CASSLRLETYNEQFF; cdr3_nt: TGTGCCAGCAGCCTCAGACTAGAAACCTACAATGAGCAGTTCTTC
d_call: .; clone_size: .; v_call: TRBV9; j_call: TRBJ2-7; cdr3_aa: CASSVGGGEQYF; cdr3_nt: TGTGCCAGCAGCGTTGGGGGAGGAGAGCAGTACTTC
d_call: .; clone_size: .; v_call: TRBV7-9; j_call: TRBJ2-5; cdr3_aa: CASSFGGPQETQYF; cdr3_nt: TGTGCCAGCAGCTTCGGGGGGCCACAAGAGACCCAGTACTTC
d_call: TRBD1; clone_size: once; v_call: TRBV27; j_call: TRBJ1-2; cdr3_aa: CASSLGQGHYGYTF; cdr3_nt: TGTGCCAGCAGTTTAGGACAGGGCCACTATGGCTACACCTTC
d_call: .; clone_size: once; v_call: TRBV5-4; j_call: TRBJ2-2; cdr3_aa: CASSQTGHTGELFF; cdr3_nt: TGTGCCAGCAGCCAGACGGGACATACCGGGGAGCTGTTTTTT
d_call: .; clone_size: .; v_call: TRBV5-4; j_call: TRBJ2-7; cdr3_aa: CASRSSGSYEQYF; cdr3_nt: TGTGCCAGCAGGAGTTCGGGGTCCTACGAGCAGTACTTC
d_call: .; clone_size: once; v_call: TRBV5-4; j_call: TRBJ2-2; cdr3_aa: CASSFAGVDGELFF; cdr3_nt: TGTGCCAGCAGCTTCGCAGGGGTTGACGGGGAGCTGTTTTTT
d_call: TRBD2; clone_size: once; v_call: TRBV29-1; j_call: TRBJ2-4; cdr3_aa: CSVAGGMPKNIQYF; cdr3_nt: TGCAGCGTTGCGGGGGGTATGCCCAAAAACATTCAGTACTTC
d_call: .; clone_size: .; v_call: TRBV7-2; j_call: TRBJ2-6; cdr3_aa: CASSPRSGANVLTF; cdr3_nt: TGTGCCAGCAGCCCCCGCTCTGGGGCCAACGTCCTGACTTTC
d_call: TRBD1; clone_size: .; v_call: TRBV11-2; j_call: TRBJ2-3; cdr3_aa: CASSFDRGSDTQYF; cdr3_nt: TGTGCCAGCAGCTTTGACAGGGGTTCAGATACGCAGTATTTT
d_call: .; clone_size: few; v_call: TRBV28; j_call: TRBJ1-1; cdr3_aa: CASSFRPGAEAFF; cdr3_nt: TGTGCCAGCAGTTTCCGACCCGGGGCTGAAGCTTTCTTT
d_call: .; clone_size: .; v_call: TRBV9; j_call: TRBJ2-1; cdr3_aa: CASSVGQVIDEQFF; cdr3_nt: TGTGCCAGCAGCGTAGGACAGGTAATCGATGAGCAGTTCTTC